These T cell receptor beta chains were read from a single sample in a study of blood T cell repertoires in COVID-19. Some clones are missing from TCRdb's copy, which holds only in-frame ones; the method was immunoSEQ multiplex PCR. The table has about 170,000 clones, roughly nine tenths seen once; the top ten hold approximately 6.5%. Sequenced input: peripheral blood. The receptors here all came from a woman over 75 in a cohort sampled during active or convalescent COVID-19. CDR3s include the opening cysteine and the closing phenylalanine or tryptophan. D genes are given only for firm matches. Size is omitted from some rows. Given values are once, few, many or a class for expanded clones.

CASSERRVEAFF | TGTGCCAGCAGTGAAAGGAGGGTTGAAGCTTTCTTT | TRBV2 | - | TRBJ1-1 | -
CSVDRRGNTGELFF | TGCAGCGTTGATCGCAGGGGGAACACCGGGGAGCTGTTTTTT | TRBV29-1 | - | TRBJ2-2 | -
CASSQDRLELGIQYF | TGCGCCAGCAGCCAAGATCGGCTAGAGTTGGGCATTCAGTACTTC | TRBV4-1 | - | TRBJ2-4 | -
CASSPGLAGGKYNEQFF | TGTGCCAGCAGCCCGGGACTAGCGGGAGGGAAGTACAATGAGCAGTTCTTC | TRBV9 | - | TRBJ2-1 | TRBD2
CASSLAYGTGLNTEAFF | TGTGCCAGCAGTCTGGCATATGGGACAGGATTGAACACTGAAGCTTTCTTT | TRBV5-4 | - | TRBJ1-1 | TRBD1
CAIGRAGDTEAFF | TGTGCCATCGGCAGGGCGGGAGACACTGAAGCTTTCTTT | TRBV10-3 | - | TRBJ1-1 | -
CASSSDTSYEQYF | TGTGCCAGCAGCTCGGACACGTCCTACGAGCAGTACTTC | TRBV11-3 | once | TRBJ2-7 | -
CASSLGDGYNREQYF | TGCGCCAGCAGCTTGGGAGACGGGTATAACCGCGAGCAGTACTTC | TRBV5-1 | - | TRBJ2-7 | -
CASGQPRVTTLGLYGYTF | TGCGCCAGCGGCCAACCGCGGGTGACAACACTCGGGCTTTATGGCTACACCTTC | TRBV5-1 | - | TRBJ1-2 | -
CASTKGGGWYEQYF | TGTGCCAGCACAAAGGGGGGGGGCTGGTACGAGCAGTACTTC | TRBV7-2 | once | TRBJ2-7 | -
CASHPGGRSDTQYF | TGTGCCAGCCACCCGGGGGGGCGGTCAGATACGCAGTATTTT | TRBV28 | few | TRBJ2-3 | TRBD2
CASSNTGVEGYTF | TGTGCCAGTAGTAATACAGGGGTCGAGGGCTACACCTTC | TRBV19 | - | TRBJ1-2 | TRBD1
CASSFDTGNTEAFF | TGTGCCAGCAGTTTCGACACTGGGAACACTGAAGCTTTCTTT | TRBV6-2/TRBV6-3 | - | TRBJ1-1 | -
CASSSSRDRLYEQYF | TGTGCCAGCAGCTCAAGCCGGGACAGGCTCTACGAGCAGTACTTC | TRBV7-9 | - | TRBJ2-7 | TRBD1
CSASNPVNSGGPQHF | TGCAGTGCTAGTAATCCGGTCAATAGTGGAGGGCCCCAGCATTTT | TRBV20-1 | - | TRBJ1-5 | -
CASSLSSYEQYF | TGTGCCAGCAGTCTCAGCTCCTACGAGCAGTACTTC | TRBV28 | - | TRBJ2-7 | -
CAISGGENYNEQFF | TGTGCCATCAGCGGCGGGGAAAACTACAATGAGCAGTTCTTC | TRBV10-3 | - | TRBJ2-1 | -
CASSFGDRLYSNQPQHF | TGTGCCAGCAGTTTTGGGGACAGACTTTATAGCAATCAGCCCCAGCATTTT | TRBV28 | many | TRBJ1-5 | TRBD1
CAWHEGGGVLYGYTF | TGTGCCTGGCACGAAGGTGGGGGGGTCCTCTATGGCTACACCTTC | TRBV30 | - | TRBJ1-2 | -
CASSYGGRAGPVRQFF | TGTGCCAGCAGTTATGGCGGGAGGGCCGGGCCGGTAAGGCAGTTCTTC | TRBV6-5 | - | TRBJ2-1 | TRBD2
CASSIRTGGETQYF | TGTGCCAGCAGTATCAGGACAGGGGGAGAGACCCAGTACTTC | TRBV6-6 | - | TRBJ2-5 | TRBD1
CASSAGTGTNEQYF | TGTGCCAGCAGTGCCGGGACAGGGACAAACGAGCAGTACTTC | TRBV2 | - | TRBJ2-7 | TRBD1
CAWSGGLAGVETQYF | TGTGCCTGGAGTGGGGGACTAGCGGGTGTGGAGACCCAGTACTTC | TRBV30 | - | TRBJ2-5 | TRBD2
CASSLTGGAYEQYF | TGTGCCAGCAGTTTGACTGGGGGGGCCTACGAGCAGTACTTC | TRBV28 | - | TRBJ2-7 | TRBD2
CASSLGTSRYEQYF | TGTGCCAGCTCGCTAGGGACTAGCAGATACGAGCAGTACTTC | TRBV18 | - | TRBJ2-7 | TRBD2
CASSFDTWNQPQHF | TGTGCCAGCAGTTTTGACACCTGGAATCAGCCCCAGCATTTT | TRBV2 | - | TRBJ1-5 | -
CASSPGTALRTGELFF | TGTGCCAGCAGTCCAGGGACAGCCCTAAGGACCGGGGAGCTGTTTTTT | TRBV27 | - | TRBJ2-2 | TRBD1
CASSRGQYNSNQPQHF | TGTGCCAGCAGCCGCGGACAGTACAATAGCAATCAGCCCCAGCATTTT | TRBV7-9 | - | TRBJ1-5 | -
CASDAQGWEKLFF | TGTGCCAGCGACGCACAGGGGTGGGAAAAACTGTTTTTT | TRBV19 | - | TRBJ1-4 | TRBD1
CASTEGREQYF | TGTGCCAGCACCGAGGGGAGGGAGCAGTACTTC | TRBV28 | few | TRBJ2-7 | -
CASLKVAGGNEKLFF | TGTGCCAGTTTAAAGGTAGCGGGGGGCAATGAAAAACTGTTTTTT | TRBV28 | - | TRBJ1-4 | -
CASSQLALAGGHYEQYF | TGTGCCAGCAGCCAGCTTGCCCTAGCGGGGGGGCACTACGAGCAGTACTTC | TRBV3-1/TRBV3-2 | - | TRBJ2-7 | TRBD2
CASSLGLASVPSYNEQFF | TGTGCCAGCAGTTTGGGACTAGCGAGCGTACCTTCCTACAATGAGCAGTTCTTC | TRBV6-2/TRBV6-3 | - | TRBJ2-1 | TRBD2
CASSQGQGALHF | TGTGCCAGCAGCCAAGGGCAGGGTGCCCTCCACTTT | TRBV3-1/TRBV3-2 | - | TRBJ1-6 | -
CASSEALSLAGPYNEQFF | TGTGCCAGCAGTGAAGCGCTTTCTCTAGCGGGACCATACAATGAGCAGTTCTTC | TRBV6-1 | - | TRBJ2-1 | TRBD2
CASSLAGRGSTDTQYF | TGTGCCAGCAGCCTCGCCGGGCGGGGGAGCACAGATACGCAGTATTTT | TRBV3-1/TRBV3-2 | - | TRBJ2-3 | TRBD2
CASSQERTGWIGAFF | TGCGCCAGCAGCCAAGAGAGGACAGGCTGGATCGGAGCTTTCTTT | TRBV4-1 | - | TRBJ1-1 | TRBD1
CASGEVQPQHF | TGTGCCTCCGGGGAAGTTCAGCCCCAGCATTTT | TRBV7-9 | few | TRBJ1-5 | -
CASRSLRGANVLTF | TGTGCCAGCAGATCGCTTCGGGGGGCCAACGTCCTGACTTTC | TRBV5-6 | - | TRBJ2-6 | -
CASSPRGETTYF | TGTGCCAGCTCACCCCGGGGTGAGACCACGTACTTC | TRBV18 | - | TRBJ2-7 | -
CASSPGTAQNEQFF | TGCGCCAGCAGCCCAGGGACAGCACAGAATGAGCAGTTCTTC | TRBV5-1 | - | TRBJ2-1 | TRBD1
CASSHSSLNYGYTF | TGTGCCAGTAGCCACAGTTCCCTCAACTATGGCTACACCTTC | TRBV19 | - | TRBJ1-2 | -
CAITDAGGSYNEQFF | TGTGCCATCACCGACGCGGGGGGCTCCTACAATGAGCAGTTCTTC | TRBV10-3 | - | TRBJ2-1 | TRBD2
CASSSLASFEQFF | TGTGCCAGCAGTAGCCTAGCGAGTTTCGAGCAGTTCTTC | TRBV2 | - | TRBJ2-1 | -
CASSSGAGNVYGYTF | TGTGCCAGCAGCTCAGGGGCAGGGAATGTCTATGGCTACACCTTC | TRBV11-2 | - | TRBJ1-2 | -
CASSVAAERVYGYTF | TGTGCCAGCAGCGTAGCCGCGGAGCGAGTCTATGGCTACACCTTC | TRBV9 | - | TRBJ1-2 | -
CAWSWTGENEQFF | TGTGCCTGGAGCTGGACAGGGGAGAATGAGCAGTTCTTC | TRBV30 | few | TRBJ2-1 | TRBD1